Given below is one TCR beta chain in context. This sample is part of a study of blood T cell repertoires in COVID-19. Background on the study: From the United States, Italy and Spain came samples of acute and convalescent COVID-19.

Original analysis: Scientists estimated how many nucleated cells there were by amplifying reference gene primers. Repertoires were generated with immunoSEQ multiplex PCR, while TCRdb's copy carries only in-frame clones and drops some. That table is the source of V, J and clone size, and D and trimming were worked out from the DNA. Of under 300,000 clones in the sample, around 80% were seen once. Germline V lookup: CDR1 LGHNA, CDR2 YSLEER. The V end lost 1 base, the J end lost 8 bases, and 17 bases lay between the germline ends. This CDR3 has 15 amino acids. The clonotype originates from a woman aged 40 to 49 who had recovered from COVID-19. This chain uses TRBV4-3 with TRBJ1-2; D remains ambiguous. Source material: peripheral blood. The CDR3 spells CASSQVGLLGHGYTF. The CDR3 bases are TGCGCCAGCAGCCAAGTAGGGTTACTAGGGCACGGCTACACCTTC.